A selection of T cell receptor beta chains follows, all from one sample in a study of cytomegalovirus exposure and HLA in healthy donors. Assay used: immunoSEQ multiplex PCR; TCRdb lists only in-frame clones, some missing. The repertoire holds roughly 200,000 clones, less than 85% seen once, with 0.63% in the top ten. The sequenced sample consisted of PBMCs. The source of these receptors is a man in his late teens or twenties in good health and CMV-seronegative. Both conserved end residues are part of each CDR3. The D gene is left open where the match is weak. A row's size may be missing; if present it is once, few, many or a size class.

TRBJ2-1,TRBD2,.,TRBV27,CASSSLAGASSYNEQFF,TGTGCCAGCAGTTCGCTAGCGGGAGCCTCCTCCTACAATGAGCAGTTCTTC
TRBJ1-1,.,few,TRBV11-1,CASSRSLQNTEAFF,TGTGCCAGCAGCCGGTCCTTGCAGAACACTGAAGCTTTCTTT
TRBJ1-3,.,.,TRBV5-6,CASSWDTGNTIYF,TGTGCCAGCAGCTGGGACACCGGAAACACCATATATTTT
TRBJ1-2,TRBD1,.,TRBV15,CATTNVGQDDGYTF,TGTGCCACCACCAACGTAGGACAGGACGACGGCTACACCTTC
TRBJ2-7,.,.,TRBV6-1,CASRKPGLNYEQYF,TGTGCCAGCAGGAAGCCGGGACTCAACTACGAGCAGTACTTC
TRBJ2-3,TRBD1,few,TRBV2,CASSADRGSDTQYF,TGTGCCAGCAGTGCCGACAGGGGGTCAGATACGCAGTATTTT
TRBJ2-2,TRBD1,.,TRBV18,CASSHRGANTGELFF,TGTGCCAGCTCTCACAGGGGGGCGAACACCGGGGAGCTGTTTTTT
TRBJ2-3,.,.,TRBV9,CASSVGFGLDTQYF,TGTGCCAGCAGCGTAGGATTTGGACTAGATACGCAGTATTTT
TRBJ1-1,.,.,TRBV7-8,CASSFTGSMNTEAFF,TGTGCCAGCAGCTTCACAGGGTCCATGAACACTGAAGCTTTCTTT
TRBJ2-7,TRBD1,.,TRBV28,CASSLPAGQGTDEQYF,TGTGCCAGCAGTTTGCCGGCCGGACAGGGGACAGACGAGCAGTACTTC
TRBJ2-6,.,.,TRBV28,CASSRESGANVLTF,TGTGCCAGCAGCCGCGAGTCTGGGGCCAACGTCCTGACTTTC
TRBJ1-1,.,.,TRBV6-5,CASSYPPTEAFF,TGTGCCAGCAGTTACCCCCCTACGGAAGCTTTCTTT
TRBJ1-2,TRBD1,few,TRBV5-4,CASSGPNRGSGYTF,TGTGCCAGCAGCGGACCGAACAGGGGCTCTGGCTACACCTTC
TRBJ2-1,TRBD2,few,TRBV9,CASSVPADSGSIYEQFF,TGTGCCAGCAGCGTCCCCGCCGACAGCGGGAGTATCTATGAGCAGTTCTTC
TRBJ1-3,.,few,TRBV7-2,CASSPSGGGLRSGNTIYF,TGTGCCAGCAGCCCCAGCGGTGGCGGCCTCCGCTCTGGAAACACCATATATTTT
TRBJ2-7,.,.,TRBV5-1,CASSLEGVGEQYF,TGCGCCAGCAGCTTGGAAGGGGTTGGCGAGCAGTACTTC
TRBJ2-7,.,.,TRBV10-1,CASSESVGLANEQYF,TGCGCCAGCAGTGAGTCTGTTGGCCTAGCTAACGAGCAGTACTTC
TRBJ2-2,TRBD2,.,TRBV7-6,CASSPSGLAGGPRNGELFF,TGTGCCAGCAGTCCCTCTGGGCTAGCGGGAGGGCCGAGGAACGGGGAGCTGTTTTTT
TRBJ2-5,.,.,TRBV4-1,CASSQVELETQYF,TGCGCCAGCAGCCAAGTTGAGCTCGAGACCCAGTACTTC
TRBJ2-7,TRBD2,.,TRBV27,CASSSPFSGRLNEQYF,TGTGCCAGCAGTTCCCCTTTTAGCGGGAGGCTGAACGAGCAGTACTTC
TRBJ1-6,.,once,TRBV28,CASSLRHSYNSPLHF,TGTGCCAGCAGTTTACGACACTCCTATAATTCACCCCTCCACTTT
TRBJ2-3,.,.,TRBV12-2,CASRLPSPGDTQYF,TGTGCAAGTCGCCTCCCTAGCCCTGGGGATACGCAGTATTTT
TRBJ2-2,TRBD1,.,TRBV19,CASRAGTGNTGELFF,TGTGCCAGTAGGGCTGGGACAGGGAACACCGGGGAGCTGTTTTTT
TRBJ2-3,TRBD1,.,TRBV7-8,CASSHRDRSTDTQYF,TGTGCCAGCAGCCATAGGGACAGGAGCACAGATACGCAGTATTTT
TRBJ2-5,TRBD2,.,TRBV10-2,CATRVGSGGPSETQYF,TGCGCCACCCGGGTGGGTAGCGGGGGACCCTCGGAGACCCAGTACTTC
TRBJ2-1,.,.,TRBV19,CASSGTSLDEQFF,TGTGCCAGTAGTGGGACATCACTCGATGAGCAGTTCTTC
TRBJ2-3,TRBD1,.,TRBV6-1,CASSVGQGANQGTDTQYF,TGTGCCAGCAGTGTCGGGCAGGGGGCTAACCAGGGCACAGATACGCAGTATTTT
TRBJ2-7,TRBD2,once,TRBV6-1,CASSEPGLARFF,TGTGCCAGCAGTGAACCGGGACTAGCGAGATTCTTC
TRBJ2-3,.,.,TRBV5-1,CASSLSLWRPPDTQYF,TGCGCCAGCAGCCTTTCCCTCTGGAGGCCCCCAGATACGCAGTATTTT
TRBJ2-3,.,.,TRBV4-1,CASSQDRVRTDTQYF,TGCGCCAGCAGCCAAGACCGCGTACGCACAGATACGCAGTATTTT
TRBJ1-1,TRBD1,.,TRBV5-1,CASSLGTGGENTEAFF,TGCGCCAGCAGCTTGGGGACAGGGGGCGAGAACACTGAAGCTTTCTTT
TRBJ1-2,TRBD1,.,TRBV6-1,CASSEGSGGNYGYTF,TGTGCCAGCAGTGAAGGGTCAGGGGGCAACTATGGCTACACCTTC
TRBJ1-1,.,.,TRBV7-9,CASSLVKASEANTEAFF,TGTGCCAGCAGCTTAGTAAAGGCGAGTGAGGCGAACACTGAAGCTTTCTTT
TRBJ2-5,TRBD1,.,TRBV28,CASSPMDRTGETQYF,TGTGCCAGCAGTCCCATGGACAGGACTGGGGAGACCCAGTACTTC
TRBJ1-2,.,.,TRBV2,CASSLRGTANYGYTF,TGTGCCAGCAGTTTGCGCGGGACGGCGAACTATGGCTACACCTTC
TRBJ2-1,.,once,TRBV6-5,CASSYSIRVDEQFF,TGTGCCAGCAGTTACTCGATCCGCGTCGATGAGCAGTTCTTC
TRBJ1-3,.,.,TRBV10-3,CAISGRIGQGFVANTIYF,TGTGCCATCAGTGGGCGAATTGGCCAGGGATTTGTCGCAAACACCATATATTTT
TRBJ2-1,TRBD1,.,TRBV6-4,CASSNPDRKEFF,TGTGCCAGCAGCAATCCGGACAGGAAGGAGTTCTTC
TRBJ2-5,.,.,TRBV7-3,CASSPQWQETQYF,TGTGCCAGCAGCCCCCAGTGGCAAGAGACCCAGTACTTC
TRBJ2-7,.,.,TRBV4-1,CASSHYVQATYEQYF,TGCGCCAGCAGCCATTACGTGCAGGCTACCTACGAGCAGTACTTC
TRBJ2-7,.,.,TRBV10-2,CASSDWRGGYEQYF,TGCGCCAGCAGTGATTGGAGGGGAGGCTACGAGCAGTACTTC
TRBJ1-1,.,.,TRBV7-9,CASSLAGHTEAFF,TGTGCCAGCAGCTTAGCGGGGCACACTGAAGCTTTCTTT
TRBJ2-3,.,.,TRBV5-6,CASSLAGDSTDTQYF,TGTGCCAGCAGCTTGGCAGGGGATAGCACAGATACGCAGTATTTT
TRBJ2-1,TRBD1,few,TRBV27,CASSRTGLSYNEQFF,TGTGCCAGCAGTCGGACAGGGCTCTCGTACAATGAGCAGTTCTTC
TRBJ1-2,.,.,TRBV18,CASSLGQTANYGYTF,TGTGCCAGCTCACTTGGACAGACGGCTAACTATGGCTACACCTTC
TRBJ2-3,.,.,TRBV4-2,CASSQVGGGTDTQYF,TGTGCCAGCAGCCAAGTAGGAGGGGGCACAGATACGCAGTATTTT
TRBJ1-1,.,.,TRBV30,CAWQGMLNTEAFF,TGTGCCTGGCAGGGTATGCTGAACACTGAAGCTTTCTTT
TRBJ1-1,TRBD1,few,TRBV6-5,CASSRTGDTEAFF,TGTGCCAGCAGCCGAACAGGGGACACTGAAGCTTTCTTT
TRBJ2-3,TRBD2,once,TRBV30,CAWSVQAGVLDTQYF,TGTGCCTGGAGTGTTCAAGCGGGAGTACTGGATACGCAGTATTTT
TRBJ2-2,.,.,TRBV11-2,CASSLRERLNTGELFF,TGTGCCAGCAGCCTCCGGGAGCGACTGAACACCGGGGAGCTGTTTTTT
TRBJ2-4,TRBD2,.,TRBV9,CASSVEGWGGAKNIQYF,TGTGCCAGCAGCGTAGAAGGGTGGGGGGGGGCCAAAAACATTCAGTACTTC
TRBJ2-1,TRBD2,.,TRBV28,CASSSSGVSYNEQFF,TGTGCCAGCAGTTCTAGCGGTGTCTCCTACAATGAGCAGTTCTTC
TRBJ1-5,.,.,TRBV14,CASSLVTGQGEPQHF,TGTGCCAGCAGCCTCGTGACAGGCCAAGGGGAGCCCCAGCATTTT
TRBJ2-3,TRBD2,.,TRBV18,CASSPNAGDSADTQYF,TGTGCCAGCTCACCAAATGCGGGAGATTCGGCAGATACGCAGTATTTT
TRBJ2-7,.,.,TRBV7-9,CASSLGGGSSYEQYF,TGTGCCAGCAGCTTAGGGGGCGGAAGCTCCTACGAGCAGTACTTC
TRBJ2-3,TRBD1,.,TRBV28,CASCPPTGDTDTQYF,TGTGCCAGCTGTCCCCCGACAGGGGACACAGATACGCAGTATTTT
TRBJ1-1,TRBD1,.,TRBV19,CASSRDRVNTEAFF,TGTGCCAGTTCTCGGGACAGAGTGAACACTGAAGCTTTCTTT
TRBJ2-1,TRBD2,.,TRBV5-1,CASSLASGTRNEQFF,TGCGCCAGCAGCTTGGCTAGCGGGACTAGGAATGAGCAGTTCTTC
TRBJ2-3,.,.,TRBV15,CATSRTRGAGTDTQYF,TGTGCCACCAGCAGAACACGGGGGGCGGGCACAGATACGCAGTATTTT
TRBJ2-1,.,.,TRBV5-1,CASSFNPPDRHNEQFF,TGCGCCAGCAGCTTCAATCCCCCGGACAGACACAATGAGCAGTTCTTC